Listed below are T cell receptor beta chains from one sample, sequenced in a study of T cells in Graves' hyperthyroidism and ophthalmopathy. TCRdb re-analysed the multiplex PCR reads in MiXCR, keeping a single row per CDR3 protein. The repertoire holds about 530,000 distinct CDR3 sequences, with 17% as singletons. Sequencing was done on a sample of blood. All receptors derive from a woman under 30 with Graves' ophthalmopathy. Both conserved end residues are part of each CDR3. D genes are given only for firm matches. Size is stated for part of the rows, as once, few or many counts, or as a class when the clone is expanded.

cdr3_aa	cdr3_nt	v_call	clone_size	d_call	j_call
CASRDGPDTQYF	TGTGCCAGCAGAGACGGACCAGATACGCAGTATTTT	TRBV28	many	.	TRBJ2-3
CASSLEGLATGELFF	TGTGCCAGCAGCTTAGAAGGACTAGCTACCGGGGAGCTGTTTTTT	TRBV11-2	many	TRBD2	TRBJ2-2
CASSSGQATGELFF	TGTGCCAGCAGCTCGGGACAGGCCACCGGGGAGCTGTTTTTT	TRBV5-8	few	TRBD1	TRBJ2-2
CASSIDRETNTEAFF	TGTGCCAGTAGTATAGACAGGGAGACGAACACTGAAGCTTTCTTT	TRBV19	.	.	TRBJ1-1
CASTGTFTDTQYF	TGCGCCAGCACCGGGACCTTCACAGATACGCAGTATTTT	TRBV5-1	many	.	TRBJ2-3
CASSEIGEGKAFF	TGTGCCAGCAGTGAAATCGGCGAGGGAAAAGCTTTCTTT	TRBV2	many	.	TRBJ1-1
CASSPPADVYNEQFF	TGTGCCAGCAGTCCTCCGGCGGACGTCTACAATGAGCAGTTCTTC	TRBV7-2	.	.	TRBJ2-1
CASSPELAGGYGYTF	TGTGCCAGCAGTCCTGAATTAGCAGGGGGCTATGGCTACACCTTC	TRBV28	few	TRBD1	TRBJ1-2
CASSFQGGADTEAFF	TGTGCCAGCAGCTTCCAAGGAGGGGCAGACACTGAAGCTTTCTTT	TRBV6-1	many	.	TRBJ1-1
CAISGGYRGYTF	TGTGCCATCAGTGGGGGGTATAGGGGCTACACCTTC	TRBV10-3	.	.	TRBJ1-2
CASSLRQGNSNQPQHF	TGTGCCAGCAGTTTGCGACAGGGCAATAGCAATCAGCCCCAGCATTTT	TRBV12-3/TRBV12-4	many	TRBD1	TRBJ1-5
CSVEVTGLPYEQYF	TGCAGCGTTGAAGTGACAGGGCTCCCCTACGAGCAGTACTTC	TRBV29-1	.	TRBD1	TRBJ2-7
CASSLVPAGVSPEAFF	TGTGCCAGCAGCTTAGTTCCGGCAGGGGTGTCCCCGGAAGCTTTCTTT	TRBV7-2	few	.	TRBJ1-1
CSARQLDRHNEQFF	TGCAGTGCTAGGCAGCTAGACCGGCACAATGAGCAGTTCTTC	TRBV20-1	many	.	TRBJ2-1
CAGCRGVPEAFF	TGTGCCGGCTGTCGGGGGGTGCCTGAAGCTTTCTTT	TRBV11-3	many	.	TRBJ1-1
CASSFGVAGMNTEAFF	TGCGCCAGCAGCTTCGGGGTTGCTGGAATGAACACTGAAGCTTTCTTT	TRBV5-1	many	.	TRBJ1-1
CASSLIRGETEAFF	TGCGCCAGCAGCTTGATCAGGGGTGAGACTGAAGCTTTCTTT	TRBV5-1	many	.	TRBJ1-1
CAWAASGRGDTQYF	TGTGCCTGGGCCGCTAGCGGGAGAGGAGATACGCAGTATTTT	TRBV30	many	TRBD2	TRBJ2-3
CASSPDTTDTQYF	TGTGCCAGCAGCCCTGACACCACAGATACGCAGTATTTT	TRBV12-3/TRBV12-4	.	.	TRBJ2-3
CASSDLTGLNQPQHF	TGTGCCAGCAGTGACCTAACAGGGCTCAATCAGCCCCAGCATTTT	TRBV6-1	many	.	TRBJ1-5
CASSLVDPSYEQYF	TGCGCCAGCAGCTTAGTAGACCCATCCTACGAGCAGTACTTC	TRBV5-1	.	.	TRBJ2-7
CSVVTSEISNEQFF	TGCAGCGTGGTGACTAGCGAGATAAGCAATGAGCAGTTCTTC	TRBV29-1	few	TRBD2	TRBJ2-1
CASSELSSGSSYEQYF	TGTGCCAGCAGTGAATTATCTAGCGGAAGCTCCTACGAGCAGTACTTC	TRBV25-1	.	TRBD2	TRBJ2-7
CSARGDWERTEAFF	TGCAGTGCTAGGGGAGACTGGGAACGAACTGAAGCTTTCTTT	TRBV20-1	many	.	TRBJ1-1
CASSLGSGAREQYF	TGTGCCAGCAGCTTAGGTTCAGGGGCGCGAGAGCAGTACTTC	TRBV7-2	many	.	TRBJ2-7
CASSVGRTYGYTF	TGTGCCAGCAGTGTGGGCAGGACCTATGGCTACACCTTC	TRBV6-1	many	.	TRBJ1-2
CASSFQQASYEQYF	TGTGCCAGCAGCTTCCAGCAAGCCTCCTACGAGCAGTACTTC	TRBV5-6	.	.	TRBJ2-7
CASSGFNQPQHF	TGTGCCAGTAGTGGATTCAATCAGCCCCAGCATTTT	TRBV19	few	.	TRBJ1-5
CASSASGAPEAFF	TGTGCCAGCAGCGCATCAGGGGCCCCTGAAGCTTTCTTT	TRBV7-9	many	.	TRBJ1-1
CASSSLAPRTGGSDTEAFF	TGTGCTAGCAGCTCCTTAGCCCCTCGGACAGGGGGTAGTGATACTGAAGCTTTCTTT	TRBV7-7	.	TRBD1	TRBJ1-1
CASSQAGTSGSPLITGELFF	TGCGCCAGCAGCCAAGCCGGGACTAGCGGGAGCCCCCTGATTACCGGGGAGCTGTTTTTT	TRBV4-1	.	TRBD2	TRBJ2-2
CASSLGAREKLFF	TGTGCCAGTAGTTTGGGCGCGCGCGAAAAACTGTTTTTT	TRBV11-2	.	.	TRBJ1-4